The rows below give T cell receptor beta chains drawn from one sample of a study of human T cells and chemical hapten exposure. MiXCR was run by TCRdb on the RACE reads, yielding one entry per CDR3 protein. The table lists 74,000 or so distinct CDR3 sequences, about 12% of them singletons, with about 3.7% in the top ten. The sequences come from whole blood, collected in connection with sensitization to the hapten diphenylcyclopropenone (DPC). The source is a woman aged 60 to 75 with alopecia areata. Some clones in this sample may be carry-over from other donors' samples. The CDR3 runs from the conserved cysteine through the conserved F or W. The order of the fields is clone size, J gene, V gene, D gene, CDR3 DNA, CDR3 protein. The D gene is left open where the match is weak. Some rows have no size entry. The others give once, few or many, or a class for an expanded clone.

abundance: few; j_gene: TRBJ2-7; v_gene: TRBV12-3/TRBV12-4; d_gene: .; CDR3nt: TGTGCCAGCAGTTTAAGAAGGGGAATGCCCTACGAGCAGTACTTC; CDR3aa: CASSLRRGMPYEQYF
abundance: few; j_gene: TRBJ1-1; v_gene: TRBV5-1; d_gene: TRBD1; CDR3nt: TGCGCCAGCACCTCCCCGACAGGGGGCTACACTGAAGCTTTCTTT; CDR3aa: CASTSPTGGYTEAFF
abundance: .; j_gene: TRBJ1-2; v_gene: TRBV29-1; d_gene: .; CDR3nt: TGCAGCGTTGATGAGGGAGACCTTCCCTATGGCTACACCTTC; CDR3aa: CSVDEGDLPYGYTF
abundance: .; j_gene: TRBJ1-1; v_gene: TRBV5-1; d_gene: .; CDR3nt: TGCGCCAGCAGCTTGAGCAGTATGAACACTGAAGCTTTCTTT; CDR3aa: CASSLSSMNTEAFF
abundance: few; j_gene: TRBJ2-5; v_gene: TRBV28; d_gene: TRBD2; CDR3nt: TGTGCCAGCAGTTTAATAGCGGGGGTCCAAGAGACCCAGTACTTC; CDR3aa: CASSLIAGVQETQYF
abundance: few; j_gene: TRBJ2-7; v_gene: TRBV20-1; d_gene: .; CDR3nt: TGCAGTGCTAACCCGGGCGCGGCCGACGAGCAGTACTTC; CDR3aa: CSANPGAADEQYF
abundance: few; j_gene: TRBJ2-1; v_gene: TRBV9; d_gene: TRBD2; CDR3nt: TGTGCCAGCAGCGAAGGGACTAGCGGGGGCACTGAGCAGTTCTTC; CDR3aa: CASSEGTSGGTEQFF
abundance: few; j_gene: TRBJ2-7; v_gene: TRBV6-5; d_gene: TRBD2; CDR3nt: TGTGCCAGCAGTTACTCCGCGTTTGCGGGGGGGCCCTACGAGCAGTACTTC; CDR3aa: CASSYSAFAGGPYEQYF
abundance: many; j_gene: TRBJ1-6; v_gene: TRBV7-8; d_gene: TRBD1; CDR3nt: TGTGCCAGCAGCCTGACCGGGACAGATTTTTCACCCCTCCACTTT; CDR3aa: CASSLTGTDFSPLHF
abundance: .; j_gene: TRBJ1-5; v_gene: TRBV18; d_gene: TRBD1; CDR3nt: TGTGCCAGCTCACCAGGACAGGGCCAAAACAATCAGCCCCAGCATTTT; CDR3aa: CASSPGQGQNNQPQHF
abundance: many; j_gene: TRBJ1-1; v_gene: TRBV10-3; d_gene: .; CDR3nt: TGTGCGACCAGCAACTGGGGAGCTGATGAAGCTTTCTTT; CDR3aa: CATSNWGADEAFF
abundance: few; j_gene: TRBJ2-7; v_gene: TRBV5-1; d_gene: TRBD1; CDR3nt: TGCGCCAGCAGCCCCGGACAGGGGGTAATCTACGAGCAGTACTTC; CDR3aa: CASSPGQGVIYEQYF
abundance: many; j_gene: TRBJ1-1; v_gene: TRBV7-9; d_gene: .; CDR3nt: TGTGCCAGCAGCTTAGAGGGTAACACTGAAGCTTTCTTT; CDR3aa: CASSLEGNTEAFF
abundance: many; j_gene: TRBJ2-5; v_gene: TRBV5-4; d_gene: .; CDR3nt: TGTGCCAGCAGCTTGTGGGGGGCCGGGCAAGAGACCCAGTACTTC; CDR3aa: CASSLWGAGQETQYF
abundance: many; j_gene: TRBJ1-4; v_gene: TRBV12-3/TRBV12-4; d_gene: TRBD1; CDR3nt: TGTGCCAGCAGTTTTTTACCCAGAAGAGGGGACAGACAACTGTTTTTT; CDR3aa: CASSFLPRRGDRQLFF
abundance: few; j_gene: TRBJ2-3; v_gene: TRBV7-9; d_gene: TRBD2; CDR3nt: TGTGCCAGCGGGACTACCCAGAGTGGCACAGATACGCAGTATTTT; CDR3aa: CASGTTQSGTDTQYF
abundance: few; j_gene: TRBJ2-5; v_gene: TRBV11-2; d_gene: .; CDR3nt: TGTGCCAGCACCCGATCGCGCGGGGCGCAAGAGACCCAGTACTTC; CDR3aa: CASTRSRGAQETQYF
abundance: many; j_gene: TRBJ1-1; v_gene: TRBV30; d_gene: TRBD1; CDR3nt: TGTGCCTGGAGTGTTAACAGGGGCACTGAAGCTTTCTTT; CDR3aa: CAWSVNRGTEAFF
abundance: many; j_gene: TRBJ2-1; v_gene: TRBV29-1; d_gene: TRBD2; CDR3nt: TGCAGCGTGGAGGGACTAGCGTACAATGAGCAGTTCTTC; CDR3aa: CSVEGLAYNEQFF
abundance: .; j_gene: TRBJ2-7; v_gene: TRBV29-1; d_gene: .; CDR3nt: TGCAGCGTTGAATCGGCAGGGACCTACGAGCAGTACTTC; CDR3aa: CSVESAGTYEQYF
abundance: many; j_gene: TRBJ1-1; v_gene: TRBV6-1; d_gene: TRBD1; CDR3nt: TGTGCCAGCATGACAGGGCTGAACACTGAAGCTTTCTTT; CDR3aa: CASMTGLNTEAFF
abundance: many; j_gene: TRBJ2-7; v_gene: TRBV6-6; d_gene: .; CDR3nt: TGTGCCAGCAGTTACTCGGGGCAGGTAGGCTACGAGCAGTACTTC; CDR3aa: CASSYSGQVGYEQYF
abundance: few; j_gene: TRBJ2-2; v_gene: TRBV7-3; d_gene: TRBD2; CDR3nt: TGTGCCAGCAGCCGACAGACCCGACTAGCAGGTTCCGGGGAGCTGTTTTTT; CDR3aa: CASSRQTRLAGSGELFF
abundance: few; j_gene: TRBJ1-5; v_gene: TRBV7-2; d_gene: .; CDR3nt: TGTGCCAGCAGCTTAACTGGGAGGGGCAATCAGCCCCAGCATTTT; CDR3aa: CASSLTGRGNQPQHF
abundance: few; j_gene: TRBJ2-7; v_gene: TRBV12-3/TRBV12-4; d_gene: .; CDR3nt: TGTGCCAGCAGTTTAAGCCTCCGCGAGCAGTACTTC; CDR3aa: CASSLSLREQYF
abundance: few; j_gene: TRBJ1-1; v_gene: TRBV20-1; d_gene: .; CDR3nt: TGCAGTGCTAGAGCAGGGGATTACACTGAAGCTTTCTTT; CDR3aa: CSARAGDYTEAFF
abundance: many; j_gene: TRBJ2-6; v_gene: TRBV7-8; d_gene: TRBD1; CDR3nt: TGTGCCAGCAGCCAGCGGGACAGGGGGCTTTCTTCTAGGGCCAACGTCCTGACTTTC; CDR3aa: CASSQRDRGLSSRANVLTF
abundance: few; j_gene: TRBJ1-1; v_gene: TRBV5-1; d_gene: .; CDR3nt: TGCGCCAGCAGCTCGATATACAATTCCCGGGACGTAGCGAACACTGAAGCTTTCTTT; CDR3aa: CASSSIYNSRDVANTEAFF
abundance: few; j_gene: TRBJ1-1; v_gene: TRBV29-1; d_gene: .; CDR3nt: TGCAGCGTTTGCCGGGCCCTGAACACTGAAGCTTTCTTT; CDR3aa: CSVCRALNTEAFF
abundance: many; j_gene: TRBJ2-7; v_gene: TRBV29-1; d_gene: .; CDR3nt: TGCAGCGTCGGAAGTACCGGGGGGCCCTACGAGCAGTACTTC; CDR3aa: CSVGSTGGPYEQYF
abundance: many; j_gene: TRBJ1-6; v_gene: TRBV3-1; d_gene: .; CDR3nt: TGTGCCAGCAGCCCCACCGCGGTTACAGCCCTCCACTTT; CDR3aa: CASSPTAVTALHF
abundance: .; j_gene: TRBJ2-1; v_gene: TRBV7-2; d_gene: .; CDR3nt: TGTGCCAGCAGCGCCGGTGGCTATGAGCAGTTCTTC; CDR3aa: CASSAGGYEQFF
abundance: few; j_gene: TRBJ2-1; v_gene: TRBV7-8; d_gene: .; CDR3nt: TGTGCCAGCAGCTTAGAAGGGTTCGTCGGGAATGAGCAGTTCTTC; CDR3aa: CASSLEGFVGNEQFF
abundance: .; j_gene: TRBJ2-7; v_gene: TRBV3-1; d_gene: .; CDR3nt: TGTGCCAGCAGCCATCCCCCCGGGCGGCAGGGCCACGAGCAGTACTTC; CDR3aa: CASSHPPGRQGHEQYF
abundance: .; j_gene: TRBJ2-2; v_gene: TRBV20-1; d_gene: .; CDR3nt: TGCAGTGCTAGAGGGGCCGGGACTGATTCCGGGGAGCTGTTTTTT; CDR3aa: CSARGAGTDSGELFF
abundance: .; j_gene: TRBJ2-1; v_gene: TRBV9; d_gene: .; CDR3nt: TGTGCCAGCAGCCCAACGAATTACAGGTCTGGAGGTTCTGAGCAGTTCTTC; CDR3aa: CASSPTNYRSGGSEQFF
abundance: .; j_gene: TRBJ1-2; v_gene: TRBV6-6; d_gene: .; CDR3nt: TGTGCCAGCAGCCCCCGAGCGACACATCAAAACTATGGCTACACCTTC; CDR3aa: CASSPRATHQNYGYTF
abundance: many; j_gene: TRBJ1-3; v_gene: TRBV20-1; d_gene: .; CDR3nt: TGCAGTGCTCAGAGTGAGACAGGAAACACCATATATTTT; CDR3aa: CSAQSETGNTIYF
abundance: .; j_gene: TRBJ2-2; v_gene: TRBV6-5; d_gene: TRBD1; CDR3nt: TGTGCCAGCAAGACAGGGGTGCCCGGGGAGCTGTTTTTT; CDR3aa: CASKTGVPGELFF
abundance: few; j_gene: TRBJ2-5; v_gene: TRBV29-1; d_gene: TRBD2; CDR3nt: TGCAGCGTTGAGGGGCCTAGCGGGGCCCTCCTGGCCCAGTACTTC; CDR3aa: CSVEGPSGALLAQYF
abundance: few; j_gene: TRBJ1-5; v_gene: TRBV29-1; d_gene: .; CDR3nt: TGCAGCGTTGAACTGGGTGGGGATCAGCCCCAGCATTTT; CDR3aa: CSVELGGDQPQHF
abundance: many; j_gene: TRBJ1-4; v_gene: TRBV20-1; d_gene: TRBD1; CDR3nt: TGCAGTGCATCCCCAGCAGGGGGCGGTTTTGAAAAACTGTTTTTT; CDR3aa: CSASPAGGGFEKLFF
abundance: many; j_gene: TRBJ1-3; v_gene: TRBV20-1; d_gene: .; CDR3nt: TGCAGTGCTCCAATAGGATTCTCTGGAAACACCATATATTTT; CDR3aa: CSAPIGFSGNTIYF
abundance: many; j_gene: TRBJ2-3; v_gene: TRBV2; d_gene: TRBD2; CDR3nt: TGTGCCAGCAGTCTCCGATTGCGGGGGGTCACAGATACGCAGTATTTT; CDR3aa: CASSLRLRGVTDTQYF
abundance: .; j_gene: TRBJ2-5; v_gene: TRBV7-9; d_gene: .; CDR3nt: TGTGCCAGCAGCTTAGGGACATTTCCGACTCAAGAGACCCAGTACTTC; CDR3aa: CASSLGTFPTQETQYF
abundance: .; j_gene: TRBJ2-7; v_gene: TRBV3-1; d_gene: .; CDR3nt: TGTGCCAGCAGCCAAGATATAACCGGGTACGAGCAGTACTTC; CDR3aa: CASSQDITGYEQYF
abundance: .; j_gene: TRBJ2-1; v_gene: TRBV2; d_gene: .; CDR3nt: TGTGCCAGCAGTGAAGGGGGGCATGAGCAGTTCTTC; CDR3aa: CASSEGGHEQFF
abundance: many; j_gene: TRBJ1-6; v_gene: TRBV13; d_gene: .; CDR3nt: TGTGCCAGCAGCTCCTATCCTCGGCATTCACCCCTCCACTTT; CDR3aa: CASSSYPRHSPLHF
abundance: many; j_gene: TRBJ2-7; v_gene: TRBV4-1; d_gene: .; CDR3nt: TGCGCCAGCAGCCAAACAGACTTCTCCTACGAGCAGTACTTC; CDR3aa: CASSQTDFSYEQYF
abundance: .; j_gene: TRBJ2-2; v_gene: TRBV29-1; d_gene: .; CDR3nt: TGCAGCGTTGAAGAAGGGGAGCTGTTTTTT; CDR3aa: CSVEEGELFF
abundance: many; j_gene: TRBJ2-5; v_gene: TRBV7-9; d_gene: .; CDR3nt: TGTGCCAGCAGCTTAGCGGCAGGGAGAGAGACCCAGTACTTC; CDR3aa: CASSLAAGRETQYF
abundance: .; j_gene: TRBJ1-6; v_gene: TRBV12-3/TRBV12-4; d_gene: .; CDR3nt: TGTGCCAGCAGTCTCCGGAGAGGGATGGGTTCACCCCTCCACTTT; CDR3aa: CASSLRRGMGSPLHF
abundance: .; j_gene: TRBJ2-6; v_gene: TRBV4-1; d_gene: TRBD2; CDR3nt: TGCGCCAGCAGCCATGAGCGGGGGGGCCTCTCTGGGGCCAACGTCCTGACTTTC; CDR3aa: CASSHERGGLSGANVLTF
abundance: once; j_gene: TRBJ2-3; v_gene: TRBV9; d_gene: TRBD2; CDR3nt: TGTGCCAGCAGCGTAGATGGTAGAGCGGGGGCGACAGATACGCAGTATTTT; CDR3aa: CASSVDGRAGATDTQYF
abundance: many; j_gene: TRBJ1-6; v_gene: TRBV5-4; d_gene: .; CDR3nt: TGTGCCAGCAGCTTGGCCAGGGGTCTCCAGAAACCCCTCCACTTT; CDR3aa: CASSLARGLQKPLHF
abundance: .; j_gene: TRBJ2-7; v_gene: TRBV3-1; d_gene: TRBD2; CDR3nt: TGTGCCAGCAGCCCCATCTTTAGCGGGGGTACAGAGCAGTACTTC; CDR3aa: CASSPIFSGGTEQYF
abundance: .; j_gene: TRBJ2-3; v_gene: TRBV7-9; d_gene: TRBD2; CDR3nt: TGTGCCAGCAGCCGGAGGAGCGGGGGGGTCGCAGATACGCAGTATTTT; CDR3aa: CASSRRSGGVADTQYF
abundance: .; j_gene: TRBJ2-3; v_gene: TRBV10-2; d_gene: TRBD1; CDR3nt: TGCGCCAGCAGTGCTCTGACAGGGGGCGGCACAGATACGCAGTATTTT; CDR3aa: CASSALTGGGTDTQYF
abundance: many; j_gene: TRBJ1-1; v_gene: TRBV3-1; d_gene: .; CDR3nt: TGTGCCAGCAGCCAAGGGTCTGGTAGGAACACTGAAGCTTTCTTT; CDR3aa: CASSQGSGRNTEAFF
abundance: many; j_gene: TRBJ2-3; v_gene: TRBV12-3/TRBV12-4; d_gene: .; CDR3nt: TGTGCCAGCAGGGCCCGTAGCGGTCCAATCCAAACGCAGTATTTT; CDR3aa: CASRARSGPIQTQYF